This note documents a single TCR beta chain sequence. What it binds is not known. The data are from a study of shared clonotypes between healthy human individuals. Across the study: Per donor, three plates held CD4 naive cells, three held CD4 memory, two held CD8 naive and one held CD8 memory. General observations from the study: Sample collection involved blood only; tissue repertoires are likely different.

The study drew its donors from healthy HIV-negative adults without recent acute infections or vaccinations. The study drew all its donors from Caucasian adults living in Nashville, Tennessee. This CDR3 comprises 11 residues. V was clipped by 6 bases and J by 5 bases, with 8 bases between them. Per the germline V gene, CDR1 is ENHRY and CDR2 is SYGVKD. Some clones are missing from TCRdb's copy, which holds only in-frame ones; the method was immunoSEQ multiplex PCR. The sample has fewer than 1.6 million clones, about 98.5% seen once. The rearrangement uses TRBV10-3 and TRBJ2-7; D might be TRBD2 (6 bases). This clonotype was obtained from a man younger than 45 in good health. The sample was naive CD4+ T cells sorted from blood. Subset given: CD45RA+ positively selected. The CDR3 bases are TGTGCCATCAGGGAGGGGCACGAGCAGTACTTC. Encoded protein: CAIREGHEQYF.